Following are 21 T cell receptor beta chains from one sample sequenced in a study of T cells after yellow fever vaccination. TCRdb processed the 5' RACE reads anew with MiXCR; each CDR3 protein has one entry. The table has 300,000 or so distinct CDR3 sequences, around 6.8% seen once. The sample was PBMCs, taken roughly seven weeks after the first yellow fever vaccination. The receptors originated from a man between 18 and 35 years old who received the YFV17D yellow fever vaccine.

A note on this clonotype: This clone may be a read error of a much larger clone one base away. The gene calls are TRBV12-3 or TRBV12-4 and TRBJ2-5; a weak D match, TRBD2 (6 bases). CDR3 length equals 13 residues. Here the CDR3 reads CASSPGTGGSGFF. The CDR3 bases are TGTGCCAGCAGCCCGGGGACTGGCGGCTCAGGATTCTTC.

This chain connects TRBV20-1 to TRBJ2-5; D is perhaps TRBD2 (6 bases). Per the germline V gene, CDR1 is DFQATT and CDR2 is SNEGSKA (reference sequence). The CDR3 totals 15 residues. V lost 7 bases, J lost 1 base, and 19 bases lay in between. CDR3 in DNA: TGCAGTGGGGGGGATCAGGGAGGAGGCCAAGAGACCCAGTACTTC. Translated: CSGGDQGGGQETQYF.

DNA for the CDR3: TGCGCCAGCATGGACAGGGGTGGCACAGATACGCAGTATTTT. Translation gives CASMDRGGTDTQYF. The chain joins TRBV5-1 to TRBJ2-3; TRBD1 agrees at 9 bases. Looked up from germline, CDR1 is SGHRS and CDR2 is YFSETQ. The CDR3 loop spans 14 amino acids. The ends lost 6 bases at V and 1 base at J; junction bases unmatched: 3. The complete variable domain, with remaining parts taken from reference TRBV5-1 and TRBJ2-3, reads KAGVTQTPRYLIKTRGQQVTLSCSPISGHRSVSWYQQTPGQGLQFLFEYFSETQRNKGNFPGRFSGRQFSNSRSEMNVSTLELGDSALYLCASMDRGGTDTQYFGPGTRLTVL.

The rearrangement links TRBV9 to TRBJ2-7; D unresolved. V lost 0 bases and J 0 bases, leaving 7 bases between the germline ends. This CDR3 spans 14 amino acids. The germline V gene encodes CDR1 SGDLS and CDR2 YYNGEE. The CDR3 protein is CASSVEWPSYEQYV. The CDR3 nucleotides read TGTGCCAGCAGCGTAGAATGGCCCTCCTACGAGCAGTACGTC.

This clonotype came up many times. This rearrangement joins TRBV4-3 to TRBJ2-2; TRBD1 agrees at 10 bases. Germline V gene lookup returns CDR1 LGHNA and CDR2 YSLEER. V was pared by 3 bases and J by 1 base, with 2 bases of the junction left unmatched. This CDR3 spans 16 amino acids. This CDR3 is CASSHGTGENTGELFF. The CDR3 nucleotides read TGCGCCAGCAGCCACGGGACAGGGGAGAACACCGGGGAGCTGTTTTTT.

This clonotype was seen only a few times. The chain is built from TRBV4-1 and TRBJ2-2; TRBD1 matches at 10 bases. CDR1 and CDR2 from the germline V gene are MGHRA and YSYEKL. The CDR3 covers 17 residues. The trim removed 3 bases at V and 6 bases at J, leaving 10 bases unmatched. The CDR3 bases are TGCGCCAGCAGCCAGCCATCCGGGACAGGGGTCCCCGGGGAGCTGTTTTTT. This gives the protein CASSQPSGTGVPGELFF.

This clonotype has just a few counts. The chain carries TRBV7-2 and TRBJ2-5; no clear D. Germline V gene sequence: CDR1 SGHTA, CDR2 FQGNSA. The CDR3 runs 14 residues. V dropped 5 bases and J dropped 5 bases, with 15 bases sitting between them. This CDR3 is CASSPPSPWETQYF. The DNA of the CDR3 is TGTGCCAGCAGCCCACCTTCTCCGTGGGAGACCCAGTACTTC.

The gene calls are TRBV27 and TRBJ1-1; maybe TRBD1 (6 bases). Germline CDR1 is MNHEY and CDR2 is SMNVEV (reference sequence). This CDR3 has 14 residues. V dropped 3 bases and J dropped 1 base, with 9 bases sitting between them. CDR3 protein: CASSFGGANTEAFF. CDR3 coding DNA: TGTGCCAGCAGTTTCGGGGGGGCGAACACTGAAGCTTTCTTT.

The chain employs TRBV5-1 and TRBJ2-3; tentative D call: TRBD2 (5 bases). The CDR3 length is 14 residues. Germline lookup yields CDR1 SGHRS and CDR2 YFSETQ. V lost 4 bases to trimming and J lost 5 bases, with 14 bases between them. CDR3 nucleotide sequence: TGCGCCAGCAGCCCGGACGACGGGGAAGATACGCAGTATTTT. The encoded protein is CASSPDDGEDTQYF.

This chain connects TRBV25-1 to TRBJ1-4, with a weak D call TRBD1 (5 bases). The germline gives CDR1 MGHDK, CDR2 SYGVNS. The CDR3 consists of 14 residues. The V gene lost 1 base and the J gene lost 8 bases, with 11 bases spanning the gap. CDR3 DNA sequence: TGTGCCAGCAGTGAATGGGGGAGTTTAGAAAAACTGTTTTTT. Residues: CASSEWGSLEKLFF.

This clonotype was picked up a small number of times. The rearrangement links TRBV20-1 to TRBJ2-5, with a tentative D call TRBD2 (6 bases). V lost 6 bases and J lost 2, with 16 bases in between. Germline CDR1 and CDR2: DFQATT and SNEGSKA (reference sequence). CDR3 length: 14 amino acids. The CDR3 DNA reads TGCAGTGCCCGGCCGACTAGTCGGCAAGAGACCCAGTACTTC. This sequence encodes CSARPTSRQETQYF.

There are a few counts of this clonotype. The chain joins TRBV28 to TRBJ1-2; TRBD1 agrees at 7 bases. The CDR3 runs to 13 residues. V lost 6 bases and J lost 8; bases outside the gene matches: 9. CDR1 is MDHEN, CDR2 SYDVKM, per germline. The CDR3 protein is CASSYGTAWGYTF. CDR3 DNA sequence: TGTGCCAGCAGCTATGGGACAGCCTGGGGCTACACCTTC.

The chain recombines TRBV5-5 with TRBJ2-3; D ambiguous. There are 14 residues in the CDR3. Germline CDR1 SGHKS, CDR2 YYEKEE (reference sequence). With 0 bases removed from V and 4 bases from J, the gap between germline ends came to 9 bases. CDR3 in amino acids: CASSLAYGPDTQYF. The CDR3 DNA sequence: TGTGCCAGCAGCTTGGCGTATGGGCCAGATACGCAGTATTTT.

The rearrangement links TRBV10-3 to TRBJ1-5, with D unclear. The CDR3 extends over 13 amino acids. CDR1 is ENHRY and CDR2 is SYGVKD in the germline V gene. V lost 6 bases, J lost 0 bases, and 6 bases lay in between. The CDR3 DNA reads TGTGCCATCAGCCTTTCTAGCAATCAGCCCCAGCATTTT. As protein: CAISLSSNQPQHF.

This clonotype was seen a handful of times. The rearrangement joins TRBV4-1 to TRBJ1-2; TRBD1 matches at 7 bases. CDR3 length: 15 residues. Per the germline V gene, CDR1 is MGHRA and CDR2 is YSYEKL. After removal of 8 bases from V and 2 bases from J, the junction contained 11 bases not matched to a gene. The CDR3 is CASRPLIQGNYGYTF. The CDR3 DNA reads TGCGCCAGCCGACCACTGATACAGGGGAACTATGGCTACACCTTC.

In its sample, this clonotype was seen a few times. The chain couples TRBV7-6 to TRBJ2-1; 12 positions match TRBD2. The CDR3 runs 17 residues. J was trimmed by 9 bases and V by 1 base; bases with no gene match: 10. In germline, CDR1 is SGHVS, CDR2 FNYEAQ. CDR3 DNA: TGTGCCAGCAGCTTAGGGCTAGCGGGGGGGGTGAAGAGTGAGCAGTTCTTC. This encodes CASSLGLAGGVKSEQFF.

The chain carries TRBV6-1 and TRBJ2-7; the D gene is possibly TRBD2 (6 bases). Per the germline V gene, CDR1 is MNHNS and CDR2 is SASEGT. V shed 6 bases and J shed 6 bases, with 18 bases lying between them. The CDR3 contains 14 residues. The DNA for the CDR3 is TGTGCCAGCAGCCCCCGGCAGCGGGCAGGCGAGCAGTACTTC. Its protein product is CASSPRQRAGEQYF.

The chain couples TRBV24-1 to TRBJ2-3; D call uncertain. V lost 6 bases and J 2 bases, leaving 14 bases between the germline ends. The CDR3 runs 15 residues. From germline, CDR1 is KGHDR and CDR2 SFDVKD. The CDR3 nucleotides are TGTGCCACCAGTTTAGGCAGGACCTACACAGATACGCAGTATTTT. Translating gives CATSLGRTYTDTQYF.

This clonotype was counted at least ten times. This rearrangement joins TRBV7-9 to TRBJ2-1, with a possible D match to TRBD2 (6 bases). Between the trimmed V and J ends, which lost 6 bases and 2 bases, there was a span of 14 bases. Looked up from germline, CDR1 is SEHNR and CDR2 is FQNEAQ (reference sequence). This CDR3 region has 15 residues. In nucleotides, the CDR3 is TGTGCCAGCAGGGAGGGACCGACGGCCTACAATGAGCAGTTCTTC. Translating gives CASREGPTAYNEQFF.

This clonotype was seen more than once but under ten times. The chain uses TRBV12-3 or TRBV12-4 and TRBJ2-1; 8 positions agree with TRBD2. The J segment lost 9 bases and the V segment lost 5 bases, leaving 15 bases of the junction unmatched. CDR3 length: 16 residues. In nucleotides, the CDR3 is TGTGCCAGCAGTCCCCTTATCCACCCGGGGGGGGGTGAGCAGTTCTTC. Its protein product is CASSPLIHPGGGEQFF.

The V gene is TRBV5-4, the J gene TRBJ2-3, with 12 bases matching TRBD2. The J segment lost 6 bases and the V segment lost 4 bases, leaving 9 bases of the junction unmatched. The CDR3 has 16 amino acids. The germline CDR1 and CDR2 sequences are SGHNT and YYREEE (reference sequence). As DNA, the CDR3 is TGTGCCAGCAGCCCTTCTAGCGGGGGGGCCAGGGATACGCAGTATTTT. The encoded protein is CASSPSSGGARDTQYF.